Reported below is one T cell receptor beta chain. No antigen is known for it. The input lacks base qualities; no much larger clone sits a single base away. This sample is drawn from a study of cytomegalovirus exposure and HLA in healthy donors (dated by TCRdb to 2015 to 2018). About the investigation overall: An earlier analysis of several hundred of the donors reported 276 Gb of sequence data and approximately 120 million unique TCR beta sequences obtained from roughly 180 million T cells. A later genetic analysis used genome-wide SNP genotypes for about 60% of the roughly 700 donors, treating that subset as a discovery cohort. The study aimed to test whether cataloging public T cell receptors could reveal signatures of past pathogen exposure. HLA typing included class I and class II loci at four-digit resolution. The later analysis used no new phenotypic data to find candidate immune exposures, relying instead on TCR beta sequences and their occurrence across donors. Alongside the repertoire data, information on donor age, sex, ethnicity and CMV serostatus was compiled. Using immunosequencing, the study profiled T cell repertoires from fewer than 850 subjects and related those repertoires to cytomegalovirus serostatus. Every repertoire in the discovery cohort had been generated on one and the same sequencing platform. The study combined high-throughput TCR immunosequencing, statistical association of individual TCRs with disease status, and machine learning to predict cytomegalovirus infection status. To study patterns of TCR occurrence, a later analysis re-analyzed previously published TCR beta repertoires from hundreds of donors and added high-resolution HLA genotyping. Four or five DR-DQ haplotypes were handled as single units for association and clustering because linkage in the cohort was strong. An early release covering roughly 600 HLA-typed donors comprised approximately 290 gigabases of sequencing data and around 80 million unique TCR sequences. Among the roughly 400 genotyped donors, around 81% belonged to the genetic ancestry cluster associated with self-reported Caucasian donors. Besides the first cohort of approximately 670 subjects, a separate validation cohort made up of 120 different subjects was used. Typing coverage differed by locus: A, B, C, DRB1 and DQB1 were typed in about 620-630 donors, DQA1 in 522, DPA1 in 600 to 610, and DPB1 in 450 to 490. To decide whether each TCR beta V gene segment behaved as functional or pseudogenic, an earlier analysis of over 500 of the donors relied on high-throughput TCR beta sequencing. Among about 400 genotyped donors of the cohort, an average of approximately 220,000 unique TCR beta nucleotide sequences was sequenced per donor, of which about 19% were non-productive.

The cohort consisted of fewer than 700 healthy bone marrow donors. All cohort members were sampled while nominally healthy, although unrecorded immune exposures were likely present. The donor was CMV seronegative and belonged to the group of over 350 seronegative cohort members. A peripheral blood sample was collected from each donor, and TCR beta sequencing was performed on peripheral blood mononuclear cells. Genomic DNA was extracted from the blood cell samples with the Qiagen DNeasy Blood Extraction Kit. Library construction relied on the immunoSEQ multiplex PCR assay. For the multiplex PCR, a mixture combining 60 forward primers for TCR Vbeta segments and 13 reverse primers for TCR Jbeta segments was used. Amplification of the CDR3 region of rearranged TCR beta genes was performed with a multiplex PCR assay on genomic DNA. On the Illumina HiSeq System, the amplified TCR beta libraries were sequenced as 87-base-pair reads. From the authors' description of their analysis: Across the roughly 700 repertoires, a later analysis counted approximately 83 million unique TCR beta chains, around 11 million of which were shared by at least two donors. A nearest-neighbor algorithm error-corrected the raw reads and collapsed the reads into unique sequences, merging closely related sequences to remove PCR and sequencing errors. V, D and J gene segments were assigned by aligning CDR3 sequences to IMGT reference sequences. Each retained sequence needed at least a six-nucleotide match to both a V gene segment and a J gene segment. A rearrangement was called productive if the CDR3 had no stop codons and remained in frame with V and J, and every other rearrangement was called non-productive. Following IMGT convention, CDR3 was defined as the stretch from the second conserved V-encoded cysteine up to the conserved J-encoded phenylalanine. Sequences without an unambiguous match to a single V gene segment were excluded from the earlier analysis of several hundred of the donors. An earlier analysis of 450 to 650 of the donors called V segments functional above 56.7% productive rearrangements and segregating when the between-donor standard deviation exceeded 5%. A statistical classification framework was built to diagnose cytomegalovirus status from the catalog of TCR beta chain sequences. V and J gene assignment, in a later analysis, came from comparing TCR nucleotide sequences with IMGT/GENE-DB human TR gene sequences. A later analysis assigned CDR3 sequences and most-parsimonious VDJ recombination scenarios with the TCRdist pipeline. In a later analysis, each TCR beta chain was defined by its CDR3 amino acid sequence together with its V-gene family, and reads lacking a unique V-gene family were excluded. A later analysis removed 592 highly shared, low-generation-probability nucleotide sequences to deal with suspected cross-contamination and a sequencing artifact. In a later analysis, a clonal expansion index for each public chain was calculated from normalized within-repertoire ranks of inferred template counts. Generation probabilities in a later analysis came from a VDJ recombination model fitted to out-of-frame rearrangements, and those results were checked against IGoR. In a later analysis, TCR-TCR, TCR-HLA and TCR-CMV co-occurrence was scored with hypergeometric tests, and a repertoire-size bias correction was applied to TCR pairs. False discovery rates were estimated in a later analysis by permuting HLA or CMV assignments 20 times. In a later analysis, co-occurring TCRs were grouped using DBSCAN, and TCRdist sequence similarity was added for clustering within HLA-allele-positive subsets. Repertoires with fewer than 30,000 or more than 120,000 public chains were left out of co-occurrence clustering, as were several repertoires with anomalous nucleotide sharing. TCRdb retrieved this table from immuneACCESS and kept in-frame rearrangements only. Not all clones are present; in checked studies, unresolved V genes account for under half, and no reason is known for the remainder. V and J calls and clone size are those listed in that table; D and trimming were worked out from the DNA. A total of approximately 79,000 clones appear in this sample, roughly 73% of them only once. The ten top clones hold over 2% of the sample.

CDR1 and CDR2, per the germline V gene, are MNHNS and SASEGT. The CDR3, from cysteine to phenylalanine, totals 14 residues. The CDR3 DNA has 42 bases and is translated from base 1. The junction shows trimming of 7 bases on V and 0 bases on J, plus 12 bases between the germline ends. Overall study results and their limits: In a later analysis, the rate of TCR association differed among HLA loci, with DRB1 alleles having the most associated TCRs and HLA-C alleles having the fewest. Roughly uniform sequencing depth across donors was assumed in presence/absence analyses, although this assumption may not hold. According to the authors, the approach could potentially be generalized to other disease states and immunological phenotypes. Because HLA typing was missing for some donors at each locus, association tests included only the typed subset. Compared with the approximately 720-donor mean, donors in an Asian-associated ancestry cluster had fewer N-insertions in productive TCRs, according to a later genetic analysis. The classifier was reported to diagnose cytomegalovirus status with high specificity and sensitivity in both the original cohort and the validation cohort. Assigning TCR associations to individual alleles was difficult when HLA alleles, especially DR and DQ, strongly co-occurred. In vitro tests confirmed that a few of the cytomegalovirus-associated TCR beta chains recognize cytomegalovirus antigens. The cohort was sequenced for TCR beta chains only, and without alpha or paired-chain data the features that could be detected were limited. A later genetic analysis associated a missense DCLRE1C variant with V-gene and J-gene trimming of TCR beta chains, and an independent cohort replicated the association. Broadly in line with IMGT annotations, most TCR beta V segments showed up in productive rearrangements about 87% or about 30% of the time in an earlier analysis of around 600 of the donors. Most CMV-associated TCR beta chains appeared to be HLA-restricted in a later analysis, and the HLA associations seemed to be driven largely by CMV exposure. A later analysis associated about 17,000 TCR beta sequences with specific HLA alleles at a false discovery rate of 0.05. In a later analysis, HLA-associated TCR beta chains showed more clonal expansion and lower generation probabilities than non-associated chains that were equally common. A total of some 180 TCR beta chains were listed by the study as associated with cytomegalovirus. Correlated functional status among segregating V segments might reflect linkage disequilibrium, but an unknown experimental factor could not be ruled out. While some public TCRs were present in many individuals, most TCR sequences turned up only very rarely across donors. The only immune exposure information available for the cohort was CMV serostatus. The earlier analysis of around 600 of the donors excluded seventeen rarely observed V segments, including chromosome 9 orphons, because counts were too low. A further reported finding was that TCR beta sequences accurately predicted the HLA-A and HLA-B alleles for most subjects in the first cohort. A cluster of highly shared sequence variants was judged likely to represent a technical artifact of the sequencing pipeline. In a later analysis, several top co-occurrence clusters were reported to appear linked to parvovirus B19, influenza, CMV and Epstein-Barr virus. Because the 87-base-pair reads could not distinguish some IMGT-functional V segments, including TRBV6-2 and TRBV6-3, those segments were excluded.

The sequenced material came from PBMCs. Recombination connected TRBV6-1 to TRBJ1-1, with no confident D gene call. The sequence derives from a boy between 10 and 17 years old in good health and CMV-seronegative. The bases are TGTGCCAGCACTCGGGAAATCATGAACACTGAAGCTTTCTTT. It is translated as CASTREIMNTEAFF.